Listed below are T cell receptor beta chains from one sample, sequenced in a study of memory CD4+ T cells and cytomegalovirus serostatus. The data were produced by immunoSEQ multiplex PCR, yet TCRdb's version contains in-frame clones alone and is incomplete. The sample shows about 40,000 clones, approximately 80% of them seen only once. Sequencing used memory CD4+ T cells from blood. The receptors here all came from an adult in good health and CMV-seronegative. The CDR3 runs from the conserved cysteine through the conserved F or W. A D gene is named only where the DNA matches it firmly. Some rows mark clone size as missing; the rest say once, few, many or name a class of expanded clone.

d_call | j_call | v_call | clone_size | cdr3_aa | cdr3_nt
NA | TRBJ2-3 | TRBV5-5 | NA | CASSLDAAGPTDTQYF | TGTGCCAGCAGCTTGGATGCGGCAGGGCCCACAGATACGCAGTATTTT
TRBD1 | TRBJ2-4 | TRBV23-1 | NA | CASSLRDSVDWGLNIQYF | TGCGCCAGCAGCCTCCGGGACAGTGTCGATTGGGGGTTAAACATTCAGTACTTC
NA | TRBJ1-2 | TRBV6-5 | NA | CASSYSTENYGYTF | TGTGCCAGCAGTTACTCAACGGAGAACTATGGCTACACCTTC
TRBD1 | TRBJ1-2 | TRBV6-1 | NA | CASSEGGTGLGQDGYTF | TGTGCCAGCAGTGAAGGGGGGACAGGGTTAGGCCAGGATGGCTACACCTTC
TRBD1 | TRBJ1-2 | TRBV29-1 | NA | CSVTPGQEYGYTF | TGCAGCGTTACCCCCGGACAGGAGTATGGCTACACCTTC
NA | TRBJ1-2 | TRBV4-3 | NA | CASSPQGYYGYTF | TGCGCCAGCAGTCCTCAGGGATACTATGGCTACACCTTC
NA | TRBJ1-1 | TRBV15 | NA | CATTKGVGTEAFF | TGTGCCACCACGAAGGGGGTCGGGACTGAAGCTTTCTTT
NA | TRBJ1-2 | TRBV11-3 | NA | CASSFGLSGVGLNYGYTF | TGTGCCAGCAGCTTCGGCCTGAGCGGCGTGGGACTGAACTATGGCTACACCTTC
NA | TRBJ2-1 | TRBV28 | NA | CASSLLAREQFF | TGTGCCAGCAGTTTACTAGCGAGAGAGCAGTTCTTC
TRBD1 | TRBJ2-5 | TRBV4-2 | NA | CASSQDVAGGRETQYF | TGTGCCAGCAGCCAAGATGTGGCAGGGGGTAGAGAGACCCAGTACTTC
NA | TRBJ1-2 | TRBV28 | NA | CASTSIDSNYGYTF | TGTGCCAGCACCTCCATTGACAGTAACTATGGCTACACCTTC
TRBD1 | TRBJ2-5 | TRBV15 | NA | CATARDRGRWETQYF | TGTGCCACCGCCCGGGACAGGGGGAGGTGGGAGACCCAGTACTTC
TRBD1 | TRBJ1-4 | TRBV7-9 | NA | CASGGTGSEEKLFF | TGTGCCAGCGGGGGGACAGGGTCAGAGGAAAAACTGTTTTTT
NA | TRBJ2-7 | TRBV7-2 | few | CASSSDRRYEQYF | TGTGCCAGCAGCTCCGACAGGAGGTACGAGCAGTACTTC
NA | TRBJ2-5 | TRBV11-2 | NA | CASSLVQQGYSSETQYF | TGTGCCAGCAGCTTAGTCCAGCAGGGGTATAGTTCTGAGACCCAGTACTTC
NA | TRBJ2-2 | TRBV5-1 | NA | CASSLDGLNTGELFF | TGCGCCAGCAGCTTGGACGGACTGAACACCGGGGAGCTGTTTTTT
TRBD1 | TRBJ2-3 | TRBV28 | NA | CASSFWRVGQGEGTDTQYF | TGTGCCAGCAGTTTTTGGAGAGTGGGACAGGGAGAGGGCACAGATACGCAGTATTTT
NA | TRBJ2-3 | TRBV4-3 | few | CASSQDWARTDTQYF | TGCGCCAGCAGCCAAGACTGGGCCCGCACAGATACGCAGTATTTT
NA | TRBJ1-1 | TRBV5-6 | NA | CASSRGGVNTEAFF | TGTGCCAGCAGCAGGGGTGGGGTGAACACTGAAGCTTTCTTT
NA | TRBJ2-1 | TRBV30 | NA | CAWSVWTDNEQFF | TGTGCCTGGAGTGTCTGGACCGACAATGAGCAGTTCTTC
TRBD1 | TRBJ2-7 | TRBV5-4 | few | CASSPGQGNYEQYF | TGTGCCAGCAGCCCGGGACAGGGAAACTACGAGCAGTACTTC
NA | TRBJ2-4 | TRBV6-5 | NA | CASSYTSGLPIQYF | TGTGCCAGCAGTTACACCTCAGGGCTACCTATTCAGTACTTC
NA | TRBJ2-7 | TRBV4-1 | NA | CASSQGQRSGEQYF | TGCGCCAGCAGCCAAGGACAGCGATCTGGAGAGCAGTACTTC
TRBD2 | TRBJ2-3 | TRBV9 | NA | CASSALAALTDTQYF | TGTGCCAGCAGCGCCCTAGCGGCGCTCACAGATACGCAGTATTTT
NA | TRBJ1-5 | TRBV7-2 | NA | CASSSRDQPQHF | TGTGCCAGCAGCTCCAGGGATCAGCCCCAGCATTTT
NA | TRBJ2-2 | TRBV28 | NA | CASSGDLNTGELFF | TGTGCCAGCAGCGGTGACTTGAACACCGGGGAGCTGTTTTTT
NA | TRBJ1-5 | TRBV18 | medium-sized | CASSPTGNQPQHF | TGTGCCAGCTCACCGACAGGTAATCAGCCCCAGCATTTT
NA | TRBJ2-1 | TRBV4-3 | once | CASSQAGANYNEQFF | TGCGCCAGCAGCCAAGCGGGAGCTAACTACAATGAGCAGTTCTTC
NA | TRBJ1-2 | TRBV4-3 | few | CASSQGSRDYGYTF | TGCGCCAGCAGCCAAGGTTCGCGCGACTATGGCTACACCTTC
NA | TRBJ1-5 | TRBV28 | NA | CASSFGQGQPQHF | TGTGCCAGCAGTTTTGGCCAGGGTCAGCCCCAGCATTTT
TRBD1 | TRBJ1-5 | TRBV6-4 | NA | CASSVARGKHQPQHF | TGTGCCAGCAGTGTCGCCAGGGGGAAGCATCAGCCCCAGCATTTT
NA | TRBJ1-4 | TRBV18 | NA | CASSPEHNEKLFF | TGTGCCAGCTCACCGGAGCATAATGAAAAACTGTTTTTT
TRBD2 | TRBJ2-3 | TRBV19 | NA | CASSISSGSKATQYF | TGTGCCAGTAGTATTTCTAGCGGGAGTAAGGCTACGCAGTATTTT
NA | TRBJ2-1 | TRBV2 | NA | CASRGEAAYNEQFF | TGTGCCAGCAGAGGCGAAGCAGCCTACAATGAGCAGTTCTTC
TRBD2 | TRBJ2-2 | TRBV10-3 | NA | CAIGLAGEGGELFF | TGTGCCATCGGACTAGCGGGAGAAGGGGGGGAGCTGTTTTTT
NA | TRBJ1-2 | TRBV5-6 | once | CASSLAGGAGHTF | TGTGCCAGCAGCTTGGCCGGGGGGGCCGGTCACACCTTC
TRBD2 | TRBJ2-1 | TRBV7-8 | NA | CASSFLGTSGRFSYNEQFF | TGTGCCAGCAGCTTCCTCGGGACTAGCGGGAGGTTCTCCTACAATGAGCAGTTCTTC
NA | TRBJ1-5 | TRBV6-6 | NA | CASSYQGGSNQPQHF | TGTGCCAGCAGTTACCAAGGGGGGAGCAATCAGCCCCAGCATTTT
NA | TRBJ2-5 | TRBV7-2 | NA | CASSQLGTETQYF | TGTGCCAGCAGCCAACTGGGGACAGAGACCCAGTACTTC
NA | TRBJ1-2 | TRBV6-5 | NA | CASSSYEGAKGYTF | TGTGCCAGCAGCTCCTACGAAGGGGCGAAGGGCTACACCTTC
NA | TRBJ2-3 | TRBV18 | NA | CASSRGVPSADTQYF | TGTGCCAGCTCTCGAGGGGTACCCTCGGCAGATACGCAGTATTTT
TRBD2 | TRBJ2-5 | TRBV7-3 | NA | CASSLMPSGQETQYF | TGTGCCAGCAGCTTAATGCCTAGCGGCCAAGAGACCCAGTACTTC
NA | TRBJ2-7 | TRBV9 | NA | CASSVEQDPSYEQYF | TGTGCCAGCAGCGTAGAACAGGACCCCTCCTACGAGCAGTACTTC
NA | TRBJ1-2 | TRBV9 | NA | CASSEGTYGYTF | TGTGCCAGCAGCGAGGGGACCTATGGCTACACCTTC
TRBD2 | TRBJ2-7 | TRBV18 | NA | CASSASGNVYEQYF | TGTGCCAGCTCAGCCAGCGGGAACGTCTACGAGCAGTACTTC
TRBD1 | TRBJ2-7 | TRBV4-3 | NA | CASSQGRGGGYEQYF | TGCGCCAGCAGCCAAGGGCGAGGGGGCGGCTACGAGCAGTACTTC
NA | TRBJ2-7 | TRBV11-3 | NA | CASAFETEAYEQYF | TGTGCCAGCGCCTTCGAGACTGAGGCCTACGAGCAGTACTTC
NA | TRBJ2-5 | TRBV5-1 | NA | CASSFQTTGQETQYF | TGCGCCAGCAGCTTTCAAACGACAGGACAAGAGACCCAGTACTTC
NA | TRBJ2-5 | TRBV19 | NA | CASSIRQETQYF | TGTGCCAGTAGTATCCGCCAAGAGACCCAGTACTTC
NA | TRBJ2-2 | TRBV7-3 | NA | CASSLGGAGLSGELFF | TGTGCCAGCAGCTTAGGCGGGGCCGGTTTGTCGGGGGAGCTGTTTTTT
TRBD1 | TRBJ1-2 | TRBV6-4 | NA | CASSADMGQGYGYTF | TGTGCCAGCAGTGCCGATATGGGACAGGGTTATGGCTACACCTTC
NA | TRBJ1-5 | TRBV30 | NA | CAWGGPGQPQHF | TGTGCCTGGGGGGGGCCCGGACAGCCCCAGCATTTT
TRBD1 | TRBJ1-2 | TRBV27 | few | CASRTGGNYGYTF | TGTGCCAGCAGGACAGGGGGGAACTATGGCTACACCTTC
NA | TRBJ1-1 | TRBV18 | NA | CASSPAAAGSRTEAFF | TGTGCCAGCTCACCCGCGGCAGCAGGAAGTAGGACTGAAGCTTTCTTT
NA | TRBJ2-5 | TRBV2 | few | CASSPGQETQYF | TGTGCCAGCAGCCCTGGACAAGAGACCCAGTACTTC
TRBD2 | TRBJ2-1 | TRBV11-3 | NA | CASSLSGRGGRQFF | TGTGCCAGCAGCCTTAGCGGGAGGGGGGGTCGGCAGTTCTTC
TRBD1 | TRBJ2-7 | TRBV10-3 | NA | CAIRGSGQGVAYEQYF | TGTGCCATCAGAGGCTCGGGACAGGGGGTAGCCTACGAGCAGTACTTC
NA | TRBJ2-3 | TRBV5-8 | NA | CASSLRGVLVADTQYF | TGTGCCAGCAGCTTACGTGGTGTACTTGTAGCAGATACGCAGTATTTT
TRBD1 | TRBJ2-4 | TRBV2 | NA | CASSEARTGGSKNIQYF | TGTGCCAGCAGTGAAGCGAGGACAGGGGGTTCCAAAAACATTCAGTACTTC
NA | TRBJ1-4 | TRBV30 | NA | CAFAGSTNEKLFF | TGTGCCTTCGCAGGCTCAACTAATGAAAAACTGTTTTTT